This T cell receptor beta chain is drawn from a study of metastatic and nonmetastatic thyroid tumors. Background on the study: Repertoire comparison spanned blood and tumor or nodule tissue of malignant and benign thyroid patients. Study results and limitations: A significant increase in TCR beta diversity was reportedly seen in malignant thyroid tumors relative to benign nodules, in blood and tumor.

In the study's own analysis: CDR3 was compared across clinicopathological groups, and the resulting differences were used to build a distant-metastasis classifier for papillary thyroid cancer. Through MiXCR, TCRdb re-clonotyped the PCR reads. The V and J calls and clone size are TCRdb's, not the authors'. Of about 15,000 clones in the sample, roughly a quarter were seen once. Patients underwent thyroid surgery, and none had received any treatment before it. With respect to this clone: The antigen is unknown. This is likely a read error, given that the CDR3 carries no conserved phenylalanine or tryptophan at its end.

This CDR3 is 14 amino acids long. Trimming at V came to 4 bases and at J to 7 bases, leaving 10 bases not matched to a gene. Germline V gene data show CDR1 as ENHRY and CDR2 as SYGVKD. V and J are TRBV10-3 and TRBJ2-7, with 7 bases fitting TRBD1. Material for sequencing was tumor tissue. The sequence derives from a female donor with papillary thyroid cancer or a benign thyroid nodule (not recorded which). Some clones in this sample may be carry-over from other donors' samples. The CDR3 loop reads CAISAMTGQREQYL. The DNA for the CDR3 is TGTGCCATCAGTGCGATGACAGGGCAAAGAGAGCAGTACTTA.